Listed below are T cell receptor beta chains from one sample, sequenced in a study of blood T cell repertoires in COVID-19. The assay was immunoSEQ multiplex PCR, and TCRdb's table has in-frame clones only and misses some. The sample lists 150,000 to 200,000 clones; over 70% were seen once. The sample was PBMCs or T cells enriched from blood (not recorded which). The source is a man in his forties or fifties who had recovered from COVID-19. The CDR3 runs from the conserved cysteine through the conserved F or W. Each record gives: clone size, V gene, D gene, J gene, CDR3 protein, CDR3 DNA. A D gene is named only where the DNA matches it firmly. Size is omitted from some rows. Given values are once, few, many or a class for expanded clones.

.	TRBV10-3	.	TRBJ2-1	CAMNGGSSYNEQFF	TGTGCCATGAACGGGGGAAGCTCCTACAATGAGCAGTTCTTC
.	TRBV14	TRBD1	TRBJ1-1	CASSQEQRDSLMNTEAFF	TGTGCCAGCAGCCAAGAGCAACGGGACAGCCTTATGAACACTGAAGCTTTCTTT
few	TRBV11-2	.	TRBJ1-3	CASSLRIQGELSGNTIYF	TGTGCCAGCAGCTTACGGATACAGGGCGAACTCTCTGGAAACACCATATATTTT
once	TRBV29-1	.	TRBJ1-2	CAGWGLGYTF	TGCGCCGGCTGGGGGCTCGGCTACACCTTC
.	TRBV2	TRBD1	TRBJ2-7	CASSDDRGYEQYF	TGTGCCAGCAGCGACGACAGGGGCTACGAGCAGTACTTC
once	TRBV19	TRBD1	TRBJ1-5	CASRTGAPSQPQHF	TGTGCCAGTAGAACAGGGGCGCCGAGTCAGCCCCAGCATTTT
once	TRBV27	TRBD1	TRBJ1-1	CASSSNRGRWEGEAFF	TGTGCCAGCAGTTCGAACAGGGGGCGCTGGGAAGGTGAAGCTTTCTTT
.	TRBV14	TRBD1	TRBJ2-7	CASSHRGTGVYEQYF	TGTGCCAGCAGCCATAGAGGGACAGGGGTCTACGAGCAGTACTTC
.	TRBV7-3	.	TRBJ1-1	CASSIGQQNTEAFF	TGTGCCAGCAGTATAGGACAGCAGAACACTGAAGCTTTCTTT
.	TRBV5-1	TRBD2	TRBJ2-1	CASSFGLGTSVYNEQFF	TGCGCCAGCAGCTTCGGGCTCGGGACTAGCGTTTACAATGAGCAGTTCTTC
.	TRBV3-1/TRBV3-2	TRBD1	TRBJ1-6	CASSQTGGTGTSPLHF	TGTGCCAGCAGCCAAACGGGGGGGACAGGGACTTCACCCCTCCACTTT
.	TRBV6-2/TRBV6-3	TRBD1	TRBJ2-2	CASSSPGQGNTGELFF	TGTGCCAGCAGTTCCCCGGGACAGGGGAACACCGGGGAGCTGTTTTTT
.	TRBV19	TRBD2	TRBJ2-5	CASSIAGGAAETQYF	TGTGCCAGTAGTATCGCCGGGGGGGCGGCGGAGACCCAGTACTTC
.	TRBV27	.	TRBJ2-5	CASSPNSPLETQYF	TGTGCCAGCAGCCCGAACAGCCCCCTGGAGACCCAGTACTTC
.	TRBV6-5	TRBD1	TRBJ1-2	CASSYRTGGRDGYTF	TGTGCCAGCAGTTACCGGACAGGGGGACGAGATGGCTACACCTTC
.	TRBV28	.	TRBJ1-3	CASSFGRDSGNTIYF	TGTGCCAGCAGTTTCGGACGGGACTCTGGAAACACCATATATTTT
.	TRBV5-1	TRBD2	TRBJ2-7	CASSGGTSGQNEQYF	TGCGCCAGCAGCGGTGGGACTAGCGGGCAAAACGAGCAGTACTTC
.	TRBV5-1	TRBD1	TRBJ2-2	CASSPTGKEGTGELFF	TGCGCCAGCAGCCCGACAGGGAAGGAAGGCACCGGGGAGCTGTTTTTT
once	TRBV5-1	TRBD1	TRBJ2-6	CASSRRGQGSSGANVLTF	TGCGCCAGCAGCCGCCGTGGACAGGGGAGCTCTGGGGCCAACGTCCTGACTTTC
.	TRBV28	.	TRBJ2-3	CASSLSTLPSNTQYF	TGTGCCAGCAGTTTATCAACGCTTCCCAGTAATACGCAGTATTTT
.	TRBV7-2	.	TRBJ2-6	CASARRAAVSGANVLTF	TGTGCCAGCGCCCGCAGGGCAGCTGTCTCTGGGGCCAACGTCCTGACTTTC
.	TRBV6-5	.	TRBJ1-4	CASSSGGHGEKLFF	TGTGCCAGCTCCAGCGGGGGGCACGGCGAAAAACTGTTTTTT
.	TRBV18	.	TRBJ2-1	CASSPQAGSGEQFF	TGTGCCAGCTCACCACAAGCGGGCTCAGGTGAGCAGTTCTTC
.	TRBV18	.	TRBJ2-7	CASSPTGSYEQYF	TGTGCCAGCTCACCAACAGGGTCCTACGAGCAGTACTTC
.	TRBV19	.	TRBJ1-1	CASTAAALNTEAFF	TGTGCCAGTACGGCGGCTGCGCTGAACACTGAAGCTTTCTTT
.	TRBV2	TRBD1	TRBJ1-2	CASSQTGAPYYGYTF	TGTGCCAGCAGTCAGACAGGGGCCCCTTACTATGGCTACACCTTC
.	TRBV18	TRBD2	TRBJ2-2	CASSSGRADTGELFF	TGTGCCAGCTCTAGCGGGAGGGCCGACACCGGGGAGCTGTTTTTT
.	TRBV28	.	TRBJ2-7	CASSSLQGRYEQYF	TGTGCCAGCAGTTCCCTACAGGGTCGCTACGAGCAGTACTTC
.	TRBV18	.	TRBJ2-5	CASSPGLQETQYF	TGTGCCAGCTCTCCGGGACTGCAAGAGACCCAGTACTTC
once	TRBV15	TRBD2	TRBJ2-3	CATSSRLAGGGDTQYF	TGTGCCACCAGCAGCCGACTAGCGGGAGGTGGAGATACGCAGTATTTT
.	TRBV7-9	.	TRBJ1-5	CASSSALVPYQPQHF	TGTGCCAGCAGCTCAGCTCTTGTCCCCTATCAGCCCCAGCATTTT
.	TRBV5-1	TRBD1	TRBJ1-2	CASSVTGDGYTF	TGCGCCAGCAGCGTAACAGGGGATGGCTACACCTTC
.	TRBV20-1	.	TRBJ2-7	CSALSGYEQYF	TGCAGTGCTCTATCGGGTTACGAGCAGTACTTC
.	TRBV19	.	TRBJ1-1	CASSLKDAGLRTEAFF	TGTGCCAGTAGTCTCAAGGACGCAGGGTTGAGGACTGAAGCTTTCTTT
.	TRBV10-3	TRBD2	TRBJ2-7	CAISEGTSGDYEQYF	TGTGCCATCAGTGAGGGGACTAGCGGAGACTACGAGCAGTACTTC
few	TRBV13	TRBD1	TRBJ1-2	CASSLEGGSYGYTF	TGTGCCAGCAGCTTGGAAGGGGGCAGCTATGGCTACACCTTC
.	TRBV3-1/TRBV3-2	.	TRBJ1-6	CASSQALVNNSPLHF	TGTGCCAGCAGCCAAGCTCTAGTGAATAATTCACCCCTCCACTTT
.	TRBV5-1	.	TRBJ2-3	CASSLAGGLRTDTQYF	TGCGCCAGCAGCTTGGCTGGCGGGCTCCGCACAGATACGCAGTATTTT
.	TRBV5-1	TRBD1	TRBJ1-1	CASSSLYPGTVDTEAFF	TGCGCCAGCAGCTCCCTCTACCCCGGGACAGTGGACACTGAAGCTTTCTTT
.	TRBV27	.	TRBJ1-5	CASSLVGTNQPQHF	TGTGCCAGCAGTTTGGTGGGGACTAATCAGCCCCAGCATTTT
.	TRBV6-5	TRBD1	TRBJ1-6	CASRRQGNNSPLHF	TGTGCCAGCAGGAGACAGGGAAATAATTCACCCCTCCACTTT
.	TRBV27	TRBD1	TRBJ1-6	CASSSGTGNSPLHF	TGTGCCAGCAGCTCCGGGACAGGGAATTCACCCCTCCACTTT
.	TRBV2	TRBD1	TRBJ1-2	CASSEPDRTNYGYTF	TGTGCCAGCAGTGAACCGGACAGGACTAACTATGGCTACACCTTC
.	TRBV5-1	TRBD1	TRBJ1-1	CASSLSTGSNTEAFF	TGCGCCAGCAGCTTGTCGACAGGGTCAAACACTGAAGCTTTCTTT
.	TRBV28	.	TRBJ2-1	CASFSKHHEQFF	TGTGCCAGCTTCTCGAAGCACCATGAGCAGTTCTTC
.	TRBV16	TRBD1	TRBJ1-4	CASSRDREAGEKLFF	TGTGCCAGCAGCCGTGACAGGGAGGCCGGAGAAAAACTGTTTTTT
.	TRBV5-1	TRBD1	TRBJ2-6	CASSLELQGARGANVLTF	TGCGCCAGCAGCTTGGAGTTGCAGGGGGCGCGTGGGGCCAACGTCCTGACTTTC
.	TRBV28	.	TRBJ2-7	CASSFIARGEQQYF	TGTGCCAGCAGTTTTATCGCCAGGGGGGAACAGCAGTACTTC
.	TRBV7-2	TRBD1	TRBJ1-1	CASSIGQVGTEAFF	TGTGCCAGCAGCATCGGACAGGTCGGCACTGAAGCTTTCTTT
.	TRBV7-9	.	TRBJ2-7	CASSSTGNLVEQYF	TGTGCCAGCAGCTCAACAGGGAACCTCGTGGAGCAGTACTTC
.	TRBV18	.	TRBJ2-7	CASSPVRWEQYF	TGTGCCAGCTCACCAGTCAGGTGGGAGCAGTACTTC
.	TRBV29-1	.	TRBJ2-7	CSVERPGTSSYEQYF	TGCAGCGTTGAACGCCCAGGGACATCATCCTACGAGCAGTACTTC
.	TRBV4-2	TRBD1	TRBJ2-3	CASSQTGGRTDTQYF	TGTGCCAGCAGCCAGACAGGGGGAAGGACAGATACGCAGTATTTT
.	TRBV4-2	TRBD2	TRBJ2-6	CASSQLIAGSSGANVLTF	TGTGCCAGCAGCCAATTGATAGCGGGCTCCTCTGGGGCCAACGTCCTGACTTTC
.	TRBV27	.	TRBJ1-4	CASSPLAPRDEKLFF	TGTGCCAGCAGTCCCCTGGCCCCCAGGGATGAAAAACTGTTTTTT
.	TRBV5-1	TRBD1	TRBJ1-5	CASSLEGTVNQPQHF	TGCGCCAGCAGCTTGGAGGGGACAGTTAATCAGCCCCAGCATTTT
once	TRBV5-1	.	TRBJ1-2	CASSLEGQSSYGYTF	TGCGCCAGCAGCTTGGAAGGACAGAGTTCCTATGGCTACACCTTC
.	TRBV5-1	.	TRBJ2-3	CASSLGGRADTQYF	TGCGCCAGCAGCTTGGGGGGCAGGGCAGATACGCAGTATTTT